This T cell receptor (beta chain) was recovered during a study of blood T cell repertoires in COVID-19. At the level of the study: Spain, Italy and the United States supplied samples that represented acute and convalescent COVID-19. Nucleic acid was either cDNA or gDNA, and it came from T cells, B-cell-depleted T cells, or PBMCs.

Assignments of participants to cohorts depended upon their own reported clinical history. Recovered status applied to Cohort 3 donors who had two consecutive negative PCRs. It also applied to those with clearance or with symptom resolution. Clones were sequenced by immunoSEQ multiplex PCR, and TCRdb holds only the in-frame ones, with some missing. The sample carries some 320,000 clones, about 89% recorded once. The TCR originated in a woman aged 25 to 39 who had recovered from COVID-19. Sequences were obtained from PBMCs or T cells enriched from blood (not recorded which).

CDR3 nucleotides: TGTGCCAGCAGCCCGACAGGGAACGGCAATCAGCCCCAGCATTTT. Translating gives CASSPTGNGNQPQHF. The genes are TRBV11-2 and TRBJ1-5; 7 bases map to TRBD1. V lost 5 bases, J lost 2 bases, and 6 bases stayed unmatched. Germline values: CDR1 SGHAT, CDR2 FQNNGV. The CDR3 length is 15 residues.